The clone carrying this TCR beta chain showed up just a few times. Its specificity is unknown. With a much larger clone just one base away, this may be a read error. Researchers reported that TCR beta cDNA libraries carried unique molecular identifiers. TCRdb ran MiXCR on the PCR reads and lists one entry per CDR3 protein. The sample has roughly 540,000 distinct CDR3 sequences, under 40% seen once. This entry belongs to a study of post-analysis software for immune sequencing data. Study-level points and caveats: When patients were compared with controls, about five TRBV segments were more frequent, TRBV5-6, TRBV5-1 and TRBV20-1 among them.

CDR3 length: 13 amino acids. The TCR sequence derives from a girl between 2 and 17 years old with multiple sclerosis. Input material: blood. V and J are TRBV12-3 or TRBV12-4 and TRBJ1-2, with unresolved D. The CDR3 region is CASTSLLGYGCTF. CDR3 in DNA: TGTGCCAGCACTAGTCTTTTAGGCTATGGCTGCACCTTC.